This T cell receptor (beta chain) appears in the sequencing data of a study of T cells after yellow fever vaccination. This clonotype was observed a handful of times. MiXCR, applied by TCRdb to the 5' RACE reads, yields one record per CDR3 protein. This table holds about 350,000 distinct CDR3 sequences, about 9.9% found once. The V end lost 5 bases, the J end lost 1 base, and 11 bases lay between the germline ends. In germline, CDR1 is SGHTA, CDR2 FQGTGA. The CDR3 contains 14 residues. The chain couples TRBV7-3 to TRBJ1-1; possibly TRBD1 for D (5 bases). The sample consisted of PBMCs, taken on the day of the first yellow fever vaccination. The sequence came from a man aged 18-30 years who received the YFV17D yellow fever vaccine. CDR3 DNA: TGTGCCAGCAGCCGAACGGGACCGAACACTGAAGCTTTCTTT. It yields the protein CASSRTGPNTEAFF.